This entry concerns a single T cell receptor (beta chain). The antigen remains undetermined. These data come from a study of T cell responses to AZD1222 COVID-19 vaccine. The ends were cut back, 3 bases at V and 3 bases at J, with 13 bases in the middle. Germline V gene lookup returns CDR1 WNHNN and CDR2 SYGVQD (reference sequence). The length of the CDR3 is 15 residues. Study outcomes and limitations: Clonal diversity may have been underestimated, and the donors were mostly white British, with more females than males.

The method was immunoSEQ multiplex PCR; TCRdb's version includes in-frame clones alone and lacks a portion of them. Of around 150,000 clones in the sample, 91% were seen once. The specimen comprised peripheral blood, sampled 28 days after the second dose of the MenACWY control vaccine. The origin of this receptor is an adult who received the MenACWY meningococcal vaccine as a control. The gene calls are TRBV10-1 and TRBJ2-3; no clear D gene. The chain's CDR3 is CASSEGRPTTDTQYF. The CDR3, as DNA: TGCGCCAGCAGTGAAGGGCGGCCTACTACAGATACGCAGTATTTT.